This T cell receptor beta chain was retrieved from a study of neurological immune-mediated disorders. The cDNA was synthesized by 5'RACE incorporating 10-nucleotide random UMIs. Every sequencing run gave over 200 million TCR-beta sequences, taken from 15-18 subjects. One entry per CDR3 protein, called by TCRdb with MiXCR from the 5' RACE reads. The top ten hold around 40% of the sample, which has some 16,000 distinct CDR3 sequences, 9% seen once. Germline CDR1 reads SEHNR; CDR2 reads FQNEAQ (reference sequence). V lost 5 bases and J lost 7, with 9 bases in between. This CDR3 region has 12 residues. This clonotype was observed many times. The sorted libraries involved the use of around 1 million CD4+ or CD8+ T cells.

The chain carries TRBV7-9 and TRBJ2-1, with D possibly matching TRBD1 (6 bases). The sequence derives from a man aged 50 to 60 in good health. The sequenced sample consisted of CD8+ T cells from blood. CDR3: CASSLDRNEQFF. The CDR3 DNA follows: TGTGCCAGCAGCCTTGACAGGAATGAGCAGTTCTTC.